The rows below give T cell receptor beta chains drawn from one sample of a study of shared clonotypes between healthy human individuals. The table came from immunoSEQ multiplex PCR; TCRdb's copy has only in-frame clones and leaves some out. The table lists about 2 million clones, 90% to 95% of them singletons. The sequenced material came from naive CD4+ T cells sorted from blood. The receptors come from a man younger than 35 in good health. Each CDR3 is given without its conserved first and last residue. Fields, in order: J gene, V gene, CDR3 protein.

TRBJ1-2 TRBV2 ASSQTGSDGYT
TRBJ2-5 TRBV27 ASSLNRAAGTQY
TRBJ2-3 TRBV30 AWSADRPTDTQY
TRBJ2-7 TRBV6-1 ASSLRDTYEQY
TRBJ2-1 TRBV7-9 ASSSPQWGDDEQF
TRBJ1-2 TRBV4-3 ASSQGSGDGYT
TRBJ2-6 TRBV30 AWRQGALGANVLT
TRBJ1-1 TRBV20-1 SAGVGSVAF
TRBJ2-7 TRBV5-1 ASSRDGSSYEQY
TRBJ2-7 TRBV28 ASSTVLGPSSYEQY
TRBJ2-7 TRBV11-2 ASSPGNSYEQY
TRBJ2-7 TRBV30 AWSGKTSGSYEQY
TRBJ1-5 TRBV5-1 ASSLTGTGYQPQH
TRBJ2-6 TRBV9 ASSAHYTGAGANVLT
TRBJ1-1 TRBV30 AWSVQGGMNTEAF
TRBJ2-3 TRBV10-2 ASRTISGRTTDTQY
TRBJ1-5 TRBV30 AWSPNRGNQPQH
TRBJ2-5 TRBV10-3 AISRGREAEETQY
TRBJ1-5 TRBV5-3 ARRETGRSLNQPQH
TRBJ2-2 TRBV13 ASSPHVTSGEFETGELF
TRBJ2-7 TRBV7-2 ASRLAGGSEQY
TRBJ1-4 TRBV28 ASSFPGGGNEKLF
TRBJ2-4 TRBV7-3 ASSEQGEAKNIQY
TRBJ2-1 TRBV18 ASSPGTSGIDEQF
TRBJ2-2 TRBV4-1 ASSQDLAGGRNGELF
TRBJ2-3 TRBV6-1 ASSLGQGAADTQY
TRBJ2-1 TRBV4-1 ASSDSRGSSTYNEQF
TRBJ2-5 TRBV27 ASSPRPGQETQY
TRBJ1-4 TRBV19 ASKTPGDNEKLF
TRBJ1-1 TRBV5-8 ASSSRDKGRNTEAF
TRBJ1-4 TRBV15 ATSTGQAGEKLF
TRBJ1-1 TRBV6-6 ASRTGGGAPVEAF
TRBJ2-1 TRBV11-3 ASSLGGRERSEQF
TRBJ1-1 TRBV18 ASYLRGLDTEAF
TRBJ2-7 TRBV29-1 SARGGPEQY
TRBJ1-1 TRBV15 ATSRPGQGISNTEAF
TRBJ1-2 TRBV7-2 ASSLEQHGYT
TRBJ2-2 TRBV9 ASSTSRDSKTGELF
TRBJ2-1 TRBV4-1 ASSQDRPSGRMSDLNEQF
TRBJ2-7 TRBV21-1 GAVIYEQY
TRBJ2-7 TRBV10-3 AISPSGSGIMYEQY
TRBJ1-1 TRBV6-5 ASSYSSGVNTEAF
TRBJ2-7 TRBV19 ASSLRTSGSANEQY
TRBJ1-1 TRBV10-3 AISERQGDTEAF
TRBJ2-2 TRBV7-9 ASSGQNTGELF
TRBJ2-6 TRBV4-2 ASSPEQGAGANVLT
TRBJ1-1 TRBV29-1 STRRGGTEAF
TRBJ1-6 TRBV7-2 ASSLAGEPPLH
TRBJ2-3 TRBV6-6 ASSYYDRIPPDTQY
TRBJ1-1 TRBV7-2 ASSQRGPGTEAF
TRBJ1-5 TRBV11-3 ASILGGDQPQH
TRBJ2-3 TRBV7-9 ASSARGDTQY
TRBJ1-1 TRBV6-1 AAKDPTLYTEAF
TRBJ2-7 TRBV6-6 ASSLGPRGNYEQY